This entry features one T cell receptor beta chain sequence. In the source study's methods: The assay estimated nucleated cells by amplifying reference gene primers. Assay: immunoSEQ multiplex PCR; the TCRdb copy retains only in-frame clones and omits some. For V, J and clone size, that table is used; D and trimming come from the DNA. The data contain 35,000 to 45,000 clones, around four fifths of them singletons. Germline CDR1 is SQVTM and CDR2 is ANQGSEA. The V gene end was trimmed by 5 bases and the J gene end by 6 bases; junction bases not matched to a gene: 13. The CDR3 runs to 14 residues. These data originate in a study of blood T cell repertoires in COVID-19. About the research overall: PBMCs, B-cell-depleted T cells, or T cells were the source of the cDNA or gDNA that made up the material.

Specimen: peripheral blood. This chain connects TRBV29-1 to TRBJ2-7; 7 bases line up with TRBD1. The clonotype was recovered from a human donor in a cohort sampled during active COVID-19. CDR3 protein: CSVHLTGTLSEQYF. Written as DNA, the CDR3 is TGCAGCGTTCACCTGACAGGGACCCTTTCCGAGCAGTACTTC.